The 30 T cell receptor beta chains listed next were all sequenced from one sample in a study of blood T cell repertoires in COVID-19. Sequenced by immunoSEQ multiplex PCR; TCRdb stores in-frame clones only, minus some. The repertoire holds 140,000 to 150,000 clones, with roughly 78% as singletons. The sample was PBMCs or T cells enriched from blood (not recorded which). These receptors were taken from a woman aged 45-59 years who had recovered from COVID-19.

The gene calls are TRBV28 and TRBJ1-1; D unresolved. V gave up 11 bases and J gave up 2 bases, with 12 bases separating them. The germline CDR1 and CDR2 sequences are MDHEN and SYDVKM. This CDR3 is built from 12 residues. In DNA, the CDR3 is TGTGCCGTGTCAGGCAGCAACACTGAAGCTTTCTTT. It encodes CAVSGSNTEAFF.

The V and J genes are TRBV29-1 and TRBJ2-3; no firm D call. Trimming removed 5 bases from V and 4 bases from J, with 13 bases in between. This CDR3 has 13 amino acids. The germline gives CDR1 SQVTM, CDR2 ANQGSEA. The chain's CDR3 is CSVRGGSPDTQYF. As DNA, the CDR3 is TGCAGCGTTAGAGGTGGCAGCCCAGATACGCAGTATTTT.

The rearrangement joins TRBV9 to TRBJ2-2; 8 bases match TRBD1. Germline V gene data show CDR1 as SGDLS and CDR2 as YYNGEE. The V gene end was trimmed by 0 bases and the J gene end by 6 bases; junction bases not matched to a gene: 7. CDR3 length: 16 residues. The CDR3: CASSVAYGTGSGELFF. The CDR3 DNA follows: TGTGCCAGCAGCGTAGCGTATGGGACAGGATCCGGGGAGCTGTTTTTT.

This clone came up once. The genes are TRBV5-8 and TRBJ2-5; perhaps TRBD2 as D (5 bases). Germline CDR1 and CDR2: SGHTS and YDEGEE. The CDR3 is 16 residues long. V lost 3 bases and J lost 5, with 20 bases in between. The CDR3: CASSSRKTAGWETQYF. The CDR3 region has the DNA TGTGCCAGCAGCTCACGGAAGACCGCGGGTTGGGAGACCCAGTACTTC.

This chain joins TRBV2 and TRBJ2-7; D possibly corresponds to TRBD2 (6 bases). V was shortened by 5 bases and J by 1 base, with 12 bases between the two germline ends. CDR3 length: 14 residues. Per the germline V gene, CDR1 is SNHLY and CDR2 is FYNNEI. CDR3 coding DNA: TGTGCCAGCAGTTACCTCGGAGGGTCCTACGAGCAGTACTTC. It translates to CASSYLGGSYEQYF.

The chain uses TRBV6-6 and TRBJ1-3, with 7 nucleotides matching TRBD1. Germline V gene lookup returns CDR1 MNHNY and CDR2 SVGAGI (reference sequence). The CDR3 runs 14 residues. V lost 4 bases and J lost 4; bases outside the gene matches: 4. CDR3 in DNA: TGTGCCAGCAGTTTACAGGGGTTAGGAAACACCATATATTTT. It codes for CASSLQGLGNTIYF.

This sequence joins TRBV7-8 and TRBJ2-3; 8 bases match TRBD1. V was pared by 0 bases and J by 1 base, with 3 bases of the junction left unmatched. This CDR3 comprises 16 residues. The germline V gene encodes CDR1 SGHVS and CDR2 FQNEAQ. This CDR3 reads CASSLAARGRTDTQYF. CDR3 bases: TGTGCCAGCAGCTTAGCGGCCAGGGGGCGCACAGATACGCAGTATTTT.

This clone came up once. The CDR3 spells CASSLTRGTGELFF. The CDR3 DNA reads as TGTGCCAGCAGCTTAACTCGGGGCACCGGGGAGCTGTTTTTT. The chain couples TRBV7-3 to TRBJ2-2, with D perhaps matching TRBD2 (5 bases). Trimming cost V 0 bases and J 4 bases, with 6 bases left between them. The CDR3 has 14 residues. Germline-derived CDR1 and CDR2 are SGHTA and FQGTGA.

V and J are TRBV12-3 or TRBV12-4 and TRBJ2-1, with a possible D match to TRBD1 (5 bases). The CDR3 has 11 residues. V was pared by 5 bases and J by 9 bases, with 8 bases between. CDR3 in amino acids: CASSRGTEQFF. The CDR3 DNA reads as TGTGCCAGCAGTAGGGGTACTGAGCAGTTCTTC.

The V call is TRBV3-1 (or the pseudogene TRBV3-2), the J call TRBJ2-3; D not certain. Trimming shortened V by 4 bases and J by 4 bases, and 6 bases separated the two germline ends. Germline CDR1 is LGHDT and CDR2 is YNNKEL (reference sequence). CDR3 size: 12 residues. CDR3 sequence reads: CASSLIPDTQYF. For the CDR3, the DNA is TGTGCCAGCAGCCTAATCCCAGATACGCAGTATTTT.

This clone has more than one count but fewer than ten. J is TRBJ1-1 and V is TRBV28; no clear D gene. The CDR3 is made up of 14 amino acids. Trimming stripped 2 bases from V and 0 bases from J, with 7 bases between. The germline V gene has CDR1 MDHEN and CDR2 SYDVKM. CDR3 loop: CASSLMSMNTEAFF. In DNA form, the CDR3 reads TGTGCCAGCAGTTTAATGTCCATGAACACTGAAGCTTTCTTT.

The V gene is TRBV5-1, the J gene TRBJ2-3, with 7 nucleotides matching TRBD1. The CDR3 length is 16 residues. J lost 0 bases, V lost 0 bases, and 4 bases had no gene match. Germline CDR1 reads SGHRS; CDR2 reads YFSETQ. CDR3 nucleotide sequence: TGCGCCAGCAGCTTGGTCGGGACAGCTAGCACAGATACGCAGTATTTT. Amino acids: CASSLVGTASTDTQYF. Based on the CDR3 plus reference TRBV5-1 and TRBJ2-3, the full variable domain is KAGVTQTPRYLIKTRGQQVTLSCSPISGHRSVSWYQQTPGQGLQFLFEYFSETQRNKGNFPGRFSGRQFSNSRSEMNVSTLELGDSALYLCASSLVGTASTDTQYFGPGTRLTVL.

V and J are TRBV14 and TRBJ2-7; TRBD1 agrees at 7 bases. The CDR3 runs to 18 residues. Unmatched junction bases numbered 17, after V lost 2 bases and J lost 4 bases. Germline CDR1 and CDR2: SGHDN and FVKESK. For the CDR3, the DNA is TGTGCCAGCAGCCAAAATTGGGGACAGCAGGGCGGTGGTTACGAGCAGTACTTC. It translates to CASSQNWGQQGGGYEQYF.

This chain joins TRBV19 and TRBJ1-6; D unresolved. This CDR3 comprises 15 residues. Trimming took off 6 bases at V and 9 bases at J, with 18 bases between the two ends. In germline, CDR1 is LNHDA, CDR2 SQIVND (reference sequence). CDR3 loop: CASRGIRQRASPLHF. CDR3 bases: TGTGCCAGTAGGGGGATCCGCCAGAGGGCTTCACCCCTCCACTTT.

The V call is TRBV28, the J call TRBJ2-2, with 9 bases fitting TRBD1. Germline V lookup: CDR1 MDHEN, CDR2 SYDVKM. The CDR3 sequence is 16 residues long. The V segment lost 6 bases and the J segment 4 bases; nucleotides outside the gene matches: 9. For the CDR3, the DNA is TGTGCCAGCAGACACGCCGGGACAGGGTCCACCGGGGAGCTGTTTTTT. Its translation: CASRHAGTGSTGELFF.

This sequence joins TRBV30 and TRBJ2-7, with D perhaps TRBD2 (5 bases). The germline V gene has CDR1 GTSNPN and CDR2 SVGIG (reference sequence). Trimming cost V 3 bases and J 4 bases, with 13 bases left between them. The CDR3 length is 13 residues. The CDR3 nucleotides are TGTGCCTGGAGAGGAGGATTGGAGTACGAGCAGTACTTC. As protein: CAWRGGLEYEQYF.

The chain carries TRBV10-2 and TRBJ2-7, with 7 bases that match TRBD1. This CDR3 contains 10 residues. V lost 7 bases, J lost 6 bases, and 0 bases stayed unmatched. Looked up from germline, CDR1 is WSHSY and CDR2 is SAAADI. The CDR3 DNA reads TGCGCCAGCACAGGGGGCGAGCAGTACGTC. Protein sequence: CASTGGEQYV.

Only one count was recorded for this clone. The rearrangement links TRBV2 to TRBJ1-4; a possible D gene is TRBD1 (5 bases). The CDR3 sequence is 14 residues long. The ends were cut back, 4 bases at V and 2 bases at J, with 8 bases in the middle. Germline V gives CDR1 SNHLY, CDR2 FYNNEI. The CDR3 DNA sequence: TGTGCCAGCAGTGTCCCAGGGACTAATGAAAAACTGTTTTTT. Protein sequence: CASSVPGTNEKLFF.

The chain recombines TRBV6-2 or TRBV6-3 with TRBJ2-1; maybe TRBD1 (6 bases). The germline gives CDR1 MNHEY, CDR2 SVGEGT. Trimming took off 6 bases at V and 8 bases at J, with 20 bases between the two ends. This CDR3 spans 15 amino acids. DNA of the CDR3: TGTGCCAGCAGCAACAGGGTAAACGCCTTTGATGAGCAGTTCTTC. Residues: CASSNRVNAFDEQFF.

V gene TRBV12-5 combines with J gene TRBJ1-1; TRBD1 might be the D (5 bases). V was cut by 1 base and J by 3 bases, with 12 bases left in between. Germline V CDR1 and CDR2: LGHNT, FRNRAP. This CDR3 is built from 15 residues. The CDR3 region is CASGLGGTWDTEAFF. CDR3 coding DNA: TGTGCTAGTGGTTTGGGCGGGACCTGGGACACTGAAGCTTTCTTT.

The sample holds a few counts of this clone. The rearrangement uses TRBV5-4 and TRBJ1-4, with TRBD1 as a possible D gene (6 bases). CDR1 and CDR2 from the germline V gene are SGHNT and YYREEE (reference sequence). CDR3 length: 17 residues. The V end was cut by 5 bases, the J end by 2 bases, with 19 bases between. In DNA form, the CDR3 reads TGTGCCAGCAGGGACAGCGATATGAAGGGGACTAATGAAAAACTGTTTTTT. Translating gives CASRDSDMKGTNEKLFF.

The chain joins TRBV5-1 to TRBJ2-5; D ambiguous. Trimming removed 2 bases at V and 5 bases at J, with 10 bases between. Per the germline V gene, CDR1 is SGHRS and CDR2 is YFSETQ. This CDR3 contains 13 residues. CDR3 sequence (DNA): TGCGCCAGCAGCTTAAATTCTGCGGAGACCCAGTACTTC. Amino acid sequence: CASSLNSAETQYF. Drawing the rest from reference TRBV5-1 and TRBJ2-5, the complete variable domain is KAGVTQTPRYLIKTRGQQVTLSCSPISGHRSVSWYQQTPGQGLQFLFEYFSETQRNKGNFPGRFSGRQFSNSRSEMNVSTLELGDSALYLCASSLNSAETQYFGPGTRLLVL.

The chain combines TRBV27 with TRBJ1-3, with TRBD1 as a possible D gene (6 bases). The CDR3 has 13 residues. V lost 6 bases and J lost 4, with 10 bases in between. Germline loops: CDR1 MNHEY, CDR2 SMNVEV (reference sequence). The CDR3 region has the DNA TGTGCCAGCAGAGGACAGACGGGAAACACCATATATTTT. It yields the protein CASRGQTGNTIYF.

This clone was counted many times. The chain employs TRBV2 and TRBJ1-1; D uncertain. With 4 bases removed from V and 1 base from J, the gap between germline ends came to 7 bases. CDR3 length equals 13 residues. Germline values: CDR1 SNHLY, CDR2 FYNNEI. The CDR3 bases are TGTGCCAGCAGTGTGGACTGGAACACTGAAGCTTTCTTT. This gives the protein CASSVDWNTEAFF.

This sequence joins TRBV6-5 and TRBJ1-2; 7 bases are a match to TRBD1. CDR1 is MNHEY and CDR2 is SVGAGI in the germline V gene. CDR3 size: 14 residues. After removal of 7 bases from V and 8 bases from J, the junction contained 13 bases not matched to a gene. The chain's CDR3 is CASILQGSRGGYTF. The DNA of the CDR3 is TGTGCCAGCATTTTACAGGGGTCCCGGGGAGGCTACACCTTC.

Comments on this clone: This sample includes further DNA sequences coding for the same CDR3. This rearrangement joins TRBV11-3 to TRBJ2-7, with 7 bases that match TRBD2. J gave up 2 bases and V 4 bases, and 2 bases lay outside the gene matches. CDR3 length equals 13 residues. Germline V CDR1 and CDR2: SGHNT, YENEEA. DNA of the CDR3: TGTGCCAGCAGCTCTCGGGAGGCCTACGAGCAGTACTTC. Translation: CASSSREAYEQYF.

V is TRBV4-2 and J is TRBJ1-2; D possibly corresponds to TRBD1 (5 bases). V dropped 0 bases and J dropped 8 bases, with 16 bases sitting between them. Looked up from germline, CDR1 is LGHNA and CDR2 is YNFKEQ. The CDR3 consists of 15 residues. CDR3 amino acids: CASSQDVGQGWGYTF. DNA of the CDR3: TGTGCCAGCAGCCAAGATGTGGGGCAGGGTTGGGGCTACACCTTC.

V usage is TRBV7-8 and J usage is TRBJ2-3; D uncertain. CDR3 length equals 13 residues. CDR1 and CDR2 (germline): SGHVS, FQNEAQ. V dropped 5 bases and J dropped 5 bases, with 11 bases sitting between them. The CDR3 DNA follows: TGTGCCAGCAGCAACCTCCTAGGAGATACGCAGTATTTT. The encoded protein is CASSNLLGDTQYF.

This chain connects TRBV6-5 to TRBJ2-2, with a possible D match to TRBD1 (5 bases). Trimming cost V 5 bases and J 0 bases, with 10 bases left between them. CDR1 is MNHEY, CDR2 SVGAGI, per germline. CDR3 length: 15 residues. The CDR3 DNA is TGTGCCAGCAGTCTTGACAGTACGAACACCGGGGAGCTGTTTTTT. This codes for CASSLDSTNTGELFF.

V is TRBV6-5 and J is TRBJ2-5; D not resolved. The CDR3 is 13 residues long. Germline CDR1 reads MNHEY; CDR2 reads SVGAGI. Trimming removed 6 bases at V and 1 base at J, with 9 bases between. CDR3: CASSPPGQETQYF. As DNA, the CDR3 is TGTGCCAGCAGCCCCCCCGGCCAAGAGACCCAGTACTTC.